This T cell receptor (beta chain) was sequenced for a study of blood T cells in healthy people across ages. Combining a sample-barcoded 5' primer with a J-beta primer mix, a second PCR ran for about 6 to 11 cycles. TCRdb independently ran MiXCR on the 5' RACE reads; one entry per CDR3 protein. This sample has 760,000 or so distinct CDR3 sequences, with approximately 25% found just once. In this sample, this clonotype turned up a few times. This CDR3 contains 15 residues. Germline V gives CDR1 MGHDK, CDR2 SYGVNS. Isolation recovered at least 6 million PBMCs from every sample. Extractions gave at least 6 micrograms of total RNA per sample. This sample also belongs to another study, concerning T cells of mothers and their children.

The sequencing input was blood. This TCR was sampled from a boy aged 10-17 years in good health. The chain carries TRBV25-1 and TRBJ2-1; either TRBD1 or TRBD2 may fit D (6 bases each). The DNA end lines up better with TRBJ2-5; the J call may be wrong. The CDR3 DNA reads TGTGCCAGCAGTGTACTACAAGGGGGGAGTAGGGCCCAGTACTTC. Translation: CASSVLQGGSRAQYF.